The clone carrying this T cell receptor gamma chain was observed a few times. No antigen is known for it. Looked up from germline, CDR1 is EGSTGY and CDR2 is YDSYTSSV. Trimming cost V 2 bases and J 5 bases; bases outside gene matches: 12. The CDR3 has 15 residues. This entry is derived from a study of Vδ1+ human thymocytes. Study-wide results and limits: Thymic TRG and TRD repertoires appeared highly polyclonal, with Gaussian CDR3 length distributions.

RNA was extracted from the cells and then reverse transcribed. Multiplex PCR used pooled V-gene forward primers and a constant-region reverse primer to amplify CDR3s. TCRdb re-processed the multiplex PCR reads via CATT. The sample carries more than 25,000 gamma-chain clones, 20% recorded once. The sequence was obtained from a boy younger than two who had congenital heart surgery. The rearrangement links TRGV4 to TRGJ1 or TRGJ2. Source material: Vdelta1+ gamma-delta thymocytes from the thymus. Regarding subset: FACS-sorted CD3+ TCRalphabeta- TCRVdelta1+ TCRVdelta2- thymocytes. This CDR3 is CATWDVGRGDYKKLF. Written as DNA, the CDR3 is TGTGCCACCTGGGATGTGGGGCGCGGGGATTATAAGAAACTCTTT.